The present entry profiles one T cell receptor beta chain with its context. Its specificity is not known. The CDR3 runs to 15 residues. The germline V and J ends were trimmed by 0 bases and 5 bases, with 12 bases remaining between them. The germline gives CDR1 MGHRA, CDR2 YSYEKL. It was the roughly 130-subject validation cohort, separate from the roughly 700-subject first cohort, to which the donors belonged. The sample belongs to a study of cytomegalovirus exposure and HLA in healthy donors. In the study overall: The same platform as the 500 to 700 first-cohort repertoires was used for the 100 to 150 validation repertoires, a later analysis reported.

Assay used: immunoSEQ multiplex PCR; TCRdb lists only in-frame clones, some missing. Of over 250,000 clones detected, about nine tenths appear once; the ten largest clones hold approximately 1.1%. Findings and caveats of the study: Most TCR sequences showed up rarely, but some public TCRs showed up in many donors.

Input material: PBMCs. The receptor comes from a woman in her twenties or thirties in good health and CMV-seropositive. This chain joins TRBV4-1 and TRBJ2-3; D gene ambiguous. The chain's CDR3 is CASSQDLVVVDTQYF. DNA for the CDR3: TGCGCCAGCAGCCAAGACTTGGTGGTCGTAGATACGCAGTATTTT.